The 24 T cell receptor beta chains listed next were all sequenced from one sample in a study of STAT3 mutations in large granular lymphocyte leukemia (dated by TCRdb to the late 2010s). Study-wide findings and limitations: All T-LGLL patients had at least one immunodominant TCRbeta clonotype, and roughly half had multiple immunodominant subclonotypes.

Receptor amplification or capture employed the immunoSEQ multiplex PCR assay. TCRdb's version of the immuneACCESS table is confined to in-frame rearrangements and falls short of the full clone set. An unresolved V gene accounts for under half of the shortfall where checked; the remainder is of unknown origin. This sample holds fewer than 6,500 clones; 70% to 80% were observed only once. The top ten hold 40% to 50% of the sample. Their target antigens are unknown. The sample comprised PBMCs. The receptors here all came from a human donor with T large granular lymphocyte leukemia. Some clones in this sample may be carry-over from other donors' samples.

The chain couples TRBV5-1 to TRBJ1-1, with D perhaps TRBD1 (5 bases). The CDR3 has 14 amino acids. Germline V gene sequence: CDR1 SGHRS, CDR2 YFSETQ. V was trimmed by 5 bases and J by 3 bases, leaving 14 bases between them. The CDR3 nucleotides are TGCGCCAGCAGGATGGCAGGGACCCACACTGAAGCTTTCTTT. Its translation is CASRMAGTHTEAFF.

V gene TRBV5-4 combines with J gene TRBJ1-2; D remains ambiguous. CDR1 SGHNT and CDR2 YYREEE come from the germline V gene (reference sequence). V was shortened by 4 bases and J by 7 bases, with 8 bases between the two germline ends. The CDR3 is 11 amino acids. The CDR3 sequence: CASSAFSGYTF. CDR3 coding DNA: TGTGCCAGCAGCGCCTTCAGTGGCTACACCTTC. The full variable domain, with the rest looked up from reference TRBV5-4 and TRBJ1-2, is ETGVTQSPTHLIKTRGQQVTLRCSSQSGHNTVSWYQQALGQGPQFIFQYYREEENGRGNFPPRFSGLQFPNYSSELNVNALELDDSALYLCASSAFSGYTFGSGTRLTVV.

The V and J genes are TRBV10-3 and TRBJ2-3, with D possibly matching TRBD1 (6 bases). V lost 3 bases and J lost 4, with 17 bases in between. CDR3 length: 16 residues. Germline V gene data show CDR1 as ENHRY and CDR2 as SYGVKD. The CDR3 nucleotides are TGTGCCATCAGTGATGGGGGCTCCCCAGGCGCAGATACGCAGTATTTT. Encoded protein: CAISDGGSPGADTQYF.

The rearrangement links TRBV7-9 to TRBJ2-7; D gene unclear. This CDR3 is 11 amino acids long. Trimming pared 10 bases from V and 2 bases from J, leaving 9 bases between. Looked up from germline, CDR1 is SEHNR and CDR2 is FQNEAQ (reference sequence). The CDR3 DNA reads TGTGCCACCTCGGATCCCTACGAGCAGTACTTC. It specifies CATSDPYEQYF.

This clone has just a few counts. The chain recombines TRBV19 with TRBJ1-1, with TRBD1 identical over 10 bases. This CDR3 has 13 amino acids. J lost 5 bases, V lost 7 bases, and 4 bases had no gene match. Germline V gene sequence: CDR1 LNHDA, CDR2 SQIVND (reference sequence). Here the CDR3 DNA reads TGTGCCAGTATGCGGACAGGGGGAACTGAAGCTTTCTTT. Translation gives CASMRTGGTEAFF. The whole variable domain, filled in from reference TRBV19 and TRBJ1-1, reads DGGITQSPKYLFRKEGQNVTLSCEQNLNHDAMYWYRQDPGQGLRLIYYSQIVNDFQKGDIAEGYSVSREKKESFPLTVTSAQKNPTAFYLCASMRTGGTEAFFGQGTRLTVV.

This clone is medium-sized in the sample. The chain couples TRBV6-5 to TRBJ2-7, with 7 bases that match TRBD1. This CDR3 is 13 amino acids long. The ends lost 8 bases at V and 1 base at J; junction bases unmatched: 5. The germline CDR1 and CDR2 sequences are MNHEY and SVGAGI. The CDR3 reads CASSTGPSYEQYF. The CDR3, as DNA: TGTGCCAGCTCGACAGGGCCATCCTACGAGCAGTACTTC.

This clone has more than one count but fewer than ten. This chain uses TRBV7-2 with TRBJ2-3; D is unclear. CDR1 is SGHTA and CDR2 is FQGNSA in the germline V gene. Trimming removed 2 bases from V and 6 bases from J, with 9 bases in between. CDR3 length: 13 amino acids. DNA for the CDR3: TGTGCCAGCAGCTTATCCCGGCCGGATACGCAGTATTTT. Translation gives CASSLSRPDTQYF. Variable domain in full (rest from reference TRBV7-2 and TRBJ2-3): GAGVSQSPSNKVTEKGKDVELRCDPISGHTALYWYRQSLGQGLEFLIYFQGNSAPDKSGLPSDRFSAERTGGSVSTLTIQRTQQEDSAVYLCASSLSRPDTQYFGPGTRLTVL.

A few counts support this clone. The chain uses TRBV30 and TRBJ2-6, with D possibly matching TRBD2 (6 bases). Trimming took off 5 bases at V and 4 bases at J, with 15 bases between the two ends. The germline gives CDR1 GTSNPN, CDR2 SVGIG (reference sequence). This CDR3 region has 15 residues. The CDR3 sequence: CAWSLGGSGANVLTF. For the CDR3, the DNA is TGTGCCTGGTCACTAGGAGGGTCGGGGGCCAACGTCCTGACTTTC. Full variable domain (remainder filled in from reference TRBV30 and TRBJ2-6): SQTIHQWPATLVQPVGSPLSLECTVEGTSNPNLYWYRQAAGRGLQLLFYSVGIGQISSEVPQNLSASRPQDRQFILSSKKLLLSDSGFYLCAWSLGGSGANVLTFGAGSRLTVL.

This clone was picked up a small number of times. This chain uses TRBV19 with TRBJ1-5; no reliable D call. There are 15 residues in the CDR3. Trimming pared 6 bases from V and 1 base from J, leaving 13 bases between. Germline V gene data show CDR1 as LNHDA and CDR2 as SQIVND (reference sequence). The CDR3 DNA follows: TGTGCCAGTAGGGCACTCGGAGGGAGCAATCAGCCCCAGCATTTT. Amino acids: CASRALGGSNQPQHF.

The chain employs TRBV5-1 and TRBJ1-5, with D unresolved. The CDR3 runs to 14 residues. Germline V gene data show CDR1 as SGHRS and CDR2 as YFSETQ. V gave up 0 bases and J gave up 7 bases, with 11 bases separating them. The CDR3 loop is CASSLVGEGQPQHF. DNA of the CDR3: TGCGCCAGCAGCTTGGTCGGGGAGGGACAGCCCCAGCATTTT.

The J gene is TRBJ2-7, the V gene TRBV6-6; 8 bases fit TRBD1. The ends lost 4 bases at V and 1 base at J; junction bases unmatched: 6. The germline gives CDR1 MNHNY, CDR2 SVGAGI (reference sequence). The CDR3 contains 15 residues. CDR3 protein: CASSSSGGASYEQYF. The CDR3 DNA reads TGTGCCAGCAGTTCCTCAGGGGGCGCGTCCTACGAGCAGTACTTC.

The gene calls are TRBV7-9 and TRBJ2-5; 7 bases fit TRBD1. V trimming: 6 bases; J trimming: 5 bases; junction bases outside the gene matches: 21. CDR1 SEHNR and CDR2 FQNEAQ come from the germline V gene (reference sequence). This CDR3 comprises 18 residues. CDR3 in amino acids: CASRPSIPRDSERETQYF. In DNA, the CDR3 is TGTGCCAGCAGACCAAGCATCCCCCGGGACAGCGAGCGGGAGACCCAGTACTTC.

The chain uses TRBV18 and TRBJ2-3; 13 bases fit TRBD2. This CDR3 has 15 amino acids. Germline trimming cut 5 bases from V and 6 bases from J; bases unmatched to any gene: 5. Germline V lookup: CDR1 KGHSH, CDR2 LQKENI. The CDR3 DNA sequence: TGTGCCAGCTCAACCGGGACTAGCGGGGCCGATACGCAGTATTTT. Residues: CASSTGTSGADTQYF.

The CDR3 DNA reads as TGTGCCAGCAGTTACTCGGGACAGGTTTCTGAAGCTTTCTTT. Amino acids: CASSYSGQVSEAFF. V and J are TRBV6-5 and TRBJ1-1; TRBD1 matches at 8 bases. The V gene end was trimmed by 0 bases and the J gene end by 6 bases; junction bases not matched to a gene: 3. The CDR3 has 14 residues. Germline V lookup: CDR1 MNHEY, CDR2 SVGAGI.

This clone appeared a single time. The chain combines TRBV5-4 with TRBJ2-2; D call uncertain. Germline V lookup: CDR1 SGHNT, CDR2 YYREEE (reference sequence). Trimming removed 0 bases at V and 4 bases at J, with 7 bases between. This CDR3 comprises 14 residues. The DNA for the CDR3 is TGTGCCAGCAGCTTGGAGGTGGTCACCGGGGAGCTGTTTTTT. As protein: CASSLEVVTGELFF.

This chain uses TRBV2 with TRBJ1-2; D gene unclear. CDR3 length equals 10 residues. Germline V CDR1 and CDR2: SNHLY, FYNNEI. Trimming removed 3 bases at V and 7 bases at J, with 3 bases between. The CDR3 coding sequence is TGTGCCAGCAGTGATTCTGGCTACACCTTC. This translates into CASSDSGYTF. Full variable domain (rest looked up from reference TRBV2 and TRBJ1-2): EPEVTQTPSHQVTQMGQEVILRCVPISNHLYFYWYRQILGQKVEFLVSFYNNEISEKSEIFDDQFSVERPDGSNFTLKIRSTKLEDSAMYFCASSDSGYTFGSGTRLTVV.

This chain links TRBV7-9 with TRBJ1-5; 10 nucleotides agree with TRBD1. This CDR3 has 15 amino acids. The germline V gene has CDR1 SEHNR and CDR2 FQNEAQ (reference sequence). Trimming took 1 base from V and 3 from J; bases not matched to a gene: 0. CDR3 protein: CASSLGQGANQPQHF. The CDR3 DNA reads TGTGCCAGCAGCTTAGGACAGGGGGCCAATCAGCCCCAGCATTTT.

The chain carries TRBV30 and TRBJ1-2; D unresolved. Germline V gives CDR1 GTSNPN, CDR2 SVGIG (reference sequence). This CDR3 is 13 amino acids long. V lost 0 bases and J 8 bases, leaving 13 bases between the germline ends. The DNA of the CDR3 is TGTGCCTGGAGTGTAAACCCTGACCCCGGCTACACCTTC. It translates to CAWSVNPDPGYTF.

The rearrangement links TRBV7-2 to TRBJ1-6; unclear D gene. V was shortened by 1 base and J by 6 bases, with 7 bases between the two germline ends. This CDR3 is 14 amino acids long. Germline CDR1 reads SGHTA; CDR2 reads FQGNSA. The CDR3 sequence is CASSLVQPNSPLHF. In nucleotides, the CDR3 is TGTGCCAGCAGCTTAGTACAGCCTAATTCACCCCTCCACTTT.

The chain employs TRBV4-1 and TRBJ1-2; D call uncertain. The V and J ends lost 0 bases and 1 base respectively, with 3 bases between them. There are 13 residues in the CDR3. The germline gives CDR1 MGHRA, CDR2 YSYEKL. CDR3 DNA sequence: TGCGCCAGCAGCCAAGAAAGTAACTATGGCTACACCTTC. It translates to CASSQESNYGYTF.

There are a few counts of this clone. The rearrangement uses TRBV7-2 and TRBJ1-2; no clear D. Germline CDR1 SGHTA, CDR2 FQGNSA. The length of the CDR3 is 13 residues. V was trimmed by 1 base and J by 4 bases, leaving 7 bases between them. CDR3 region: CASSLDARYGYTF. CDR3 DNA sequence: TGTGCCAGCAGCTTAGATGCGCGCTATGGCTACACCTTC.

This chain joins TRBV30 and TRBJ1-1; D unresolved. The CDR3 sequence is 8 residues long. The V end lost 4 bases, the J end lost 11 bases, and 5 bases lay between the germline ends. Germline V gene sequence: CDR1 GTSNPN, CDR2 SVGIG (reference sequence). The CDR3 protein is CAWNYAFF. As DNA, the CDR3 is TGTGCCTGGAACTACGCTTTCTTT.

The chain recombines TRBV29-1 with TRBJ2-5; perhaps TRBD1 as D (6 bases). CDR3 size: 14 residues. V shed 5 bases and J shed 3 bases, with 16 bases lying between them. Germline V CDR1 and CDR2: SQVTM, ANQGSEA. Here the CDR3 reads CSVSGTPREETQYF. The CDR3 DNA sequence: TGCAGCGTTTCCGGGACACCAAGGGAAGAGACCCAGTACTTC.

The CDR3 DNA is TGTGCCAGCAGCTTAGCGGGGGCCTCCTACAATGAGCAGTTCTTC. Protein: CASSLAGASYNEQFF. The chain recombines TRBV7-9 with TRBJ2-1, with D possibly TRBD1 on 6 matching bases. The V end was cut by 0 bases, the J end by 0 bases, with 6 bases between. Germline CDR1 reads SEHNR; CDR2 reads FQNEAQ (reference sequence). There are 15 residues in the CDR3.